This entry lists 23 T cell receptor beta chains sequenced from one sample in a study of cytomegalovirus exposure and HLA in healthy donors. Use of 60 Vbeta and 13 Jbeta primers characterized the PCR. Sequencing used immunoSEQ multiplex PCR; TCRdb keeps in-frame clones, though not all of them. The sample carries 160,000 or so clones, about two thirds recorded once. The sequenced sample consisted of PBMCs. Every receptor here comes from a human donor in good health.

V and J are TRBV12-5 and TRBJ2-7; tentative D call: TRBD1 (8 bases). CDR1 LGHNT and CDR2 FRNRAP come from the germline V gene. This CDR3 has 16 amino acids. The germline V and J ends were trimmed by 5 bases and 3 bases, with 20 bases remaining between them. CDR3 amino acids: CASGRAVGGTGYEQYF. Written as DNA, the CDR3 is TGTGCTAGTGGTCGTGCCGTGGGGGGGACAGGCTACGAGCAGTACTTC.

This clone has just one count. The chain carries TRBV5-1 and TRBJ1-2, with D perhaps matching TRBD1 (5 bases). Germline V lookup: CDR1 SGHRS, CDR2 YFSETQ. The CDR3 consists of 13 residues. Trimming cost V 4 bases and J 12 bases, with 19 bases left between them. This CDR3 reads CASSTSGTRSHTF. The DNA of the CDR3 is TGCGCCAGCAGCACGAGCGGGACTCGTTCCCACACCTTC. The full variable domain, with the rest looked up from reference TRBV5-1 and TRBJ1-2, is KAGVTQTPRYLIKTRGQQVTLSCSPISGHRSVSWYQQTPGQGLQFLFEYFSETQRNKGNFPGRFSGRQFSNSRSEMNVSTLELGDSALYLCASSTSGTRSHTFGSGTRLTVV.

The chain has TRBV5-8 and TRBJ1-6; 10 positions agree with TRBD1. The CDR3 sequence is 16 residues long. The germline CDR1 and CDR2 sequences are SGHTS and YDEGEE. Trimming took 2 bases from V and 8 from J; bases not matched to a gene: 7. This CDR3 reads CASSLYSGTGDSPLHF. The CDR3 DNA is TGTGCCAGCAGCTTATACTCCGGGACAGGGGATTCACCCCTCCACTTT.

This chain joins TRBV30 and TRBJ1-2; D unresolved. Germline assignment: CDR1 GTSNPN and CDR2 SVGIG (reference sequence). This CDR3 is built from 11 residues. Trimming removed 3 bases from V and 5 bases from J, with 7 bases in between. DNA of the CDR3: TGTGCCTGGAGGGAGGGTTATGGCTACACCTTC. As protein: CAWREGYGYTF.

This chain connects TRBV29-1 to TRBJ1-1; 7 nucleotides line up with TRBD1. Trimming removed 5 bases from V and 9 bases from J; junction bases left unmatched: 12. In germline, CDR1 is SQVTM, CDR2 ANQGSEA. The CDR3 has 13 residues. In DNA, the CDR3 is TGCAGCGTTTTGACCGCGACAGGGCCGAAAGCTTTCTTT. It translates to CSVLTATGPKAFF.

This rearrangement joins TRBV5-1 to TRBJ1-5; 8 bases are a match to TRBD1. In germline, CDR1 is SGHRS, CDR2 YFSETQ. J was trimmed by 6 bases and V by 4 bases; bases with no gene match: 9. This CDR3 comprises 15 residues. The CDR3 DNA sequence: TGCGCCAGCAGCGCACAGGGGGTAGTAGGTCAGCCCCAGCATTTT. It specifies CASSAQGVVGQPQHF.

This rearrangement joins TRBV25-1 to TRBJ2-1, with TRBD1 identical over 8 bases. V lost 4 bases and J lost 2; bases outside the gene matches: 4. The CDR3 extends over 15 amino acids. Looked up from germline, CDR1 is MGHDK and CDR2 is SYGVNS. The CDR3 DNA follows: TGTGCCAGCAGTGCCCAACAGGGGGCCTACAATGAGCAGTTCTTC. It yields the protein CASSAQQGAYNEQFF.

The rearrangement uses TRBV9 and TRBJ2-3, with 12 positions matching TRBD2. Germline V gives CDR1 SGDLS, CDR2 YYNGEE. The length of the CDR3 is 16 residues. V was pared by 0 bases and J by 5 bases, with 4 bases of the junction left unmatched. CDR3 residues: CASSVASGGAKDTQYF. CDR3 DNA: TGTGCCAGCAGCGTAGCTAGCGGGGGGGCCAAAGATACGCAGTATTTT.

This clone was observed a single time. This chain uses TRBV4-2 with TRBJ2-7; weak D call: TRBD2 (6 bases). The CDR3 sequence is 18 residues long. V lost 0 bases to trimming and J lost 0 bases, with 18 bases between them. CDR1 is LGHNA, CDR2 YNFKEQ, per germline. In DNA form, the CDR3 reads TGTGCCAGCAGCCAAGATGGCTCTCGTCGGGGGAGCTCCTACGAGCAGTACTTC. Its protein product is CASSQDGSRRGSSYEQYF.

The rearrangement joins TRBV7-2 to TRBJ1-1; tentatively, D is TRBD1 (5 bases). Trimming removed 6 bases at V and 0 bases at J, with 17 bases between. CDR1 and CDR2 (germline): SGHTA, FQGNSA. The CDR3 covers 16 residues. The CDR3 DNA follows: TGTGCCAGCAGTCCATGGGGCACTACTATGAACACTGAAGCTTTCTTT. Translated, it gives CASSPWGTTMNTEAFF.

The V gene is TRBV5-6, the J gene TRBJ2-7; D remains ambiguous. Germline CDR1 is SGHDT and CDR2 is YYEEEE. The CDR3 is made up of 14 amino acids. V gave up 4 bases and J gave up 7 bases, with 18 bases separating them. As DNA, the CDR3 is TGTGCCAGCAGCCCCCTGTTTCGGGTTGGAGAGCAGTACTTC. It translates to CASSPLFRVGEQYF.

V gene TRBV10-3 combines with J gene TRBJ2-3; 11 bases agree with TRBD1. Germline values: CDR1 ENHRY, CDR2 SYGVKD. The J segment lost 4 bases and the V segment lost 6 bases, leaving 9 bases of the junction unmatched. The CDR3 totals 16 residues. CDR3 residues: CAIRGQGVTEADTQYF. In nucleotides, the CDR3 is TGTGCCATCAGGGGACAGGGGGTGACCGAGGCAGATACGCAGTATTTT.

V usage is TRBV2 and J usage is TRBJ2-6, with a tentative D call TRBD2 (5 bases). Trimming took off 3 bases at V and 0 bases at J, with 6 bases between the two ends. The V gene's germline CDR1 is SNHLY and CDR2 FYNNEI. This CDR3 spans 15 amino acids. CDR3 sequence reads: CASSDGSSGANVLTF. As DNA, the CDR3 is TGTGCCAGCAGTGATGGGAGCTCTGGGGCCAACGTCCTGACTTTC. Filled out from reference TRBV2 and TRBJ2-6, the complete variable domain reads EPEVTQTPSHQVTQMGQEVILRCVPISNHLYFYWYRQILGQKVEFLVSFYNNEISEKSEIFDDQFSVERPDGSNFTLKIRSTKLEDSAMYFCASSDGSSGANVLTFGAGSRLTVL.

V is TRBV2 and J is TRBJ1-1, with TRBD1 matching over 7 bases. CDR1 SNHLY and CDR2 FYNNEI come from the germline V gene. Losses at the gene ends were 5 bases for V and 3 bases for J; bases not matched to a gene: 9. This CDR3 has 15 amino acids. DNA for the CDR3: TGTGCCAGCAGTTTCCAGGGGGTGAGGGACACTGAAGCTTTCTTT. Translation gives CASSFQGVRDTEAFF.

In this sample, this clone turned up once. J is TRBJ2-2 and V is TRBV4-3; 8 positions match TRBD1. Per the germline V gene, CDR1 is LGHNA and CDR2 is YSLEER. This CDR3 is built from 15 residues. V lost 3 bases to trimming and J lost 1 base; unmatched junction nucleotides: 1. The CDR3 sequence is CASSHGTGNTGELFF. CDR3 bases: TGCGCCAGCAGCCACGGGACAGGGAACACCGGGGAGCTGTTTTTT.

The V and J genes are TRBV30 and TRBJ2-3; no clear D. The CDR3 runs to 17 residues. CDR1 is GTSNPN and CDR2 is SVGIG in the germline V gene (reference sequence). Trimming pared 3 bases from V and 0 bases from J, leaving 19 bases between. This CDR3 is CAWSQTLSGGSTDTQYF. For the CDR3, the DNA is TGTGCCTGGAGCCAAACCCTCTCCGGCGGCAGCACAGATACGCAGTATTTT. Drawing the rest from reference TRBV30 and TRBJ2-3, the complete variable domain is SQTIHQWPATLVQPVGSPLSLECTVEGTSNPNLYWYRQAAGRGLQLLFYSVGIGQISSEVPQNLSASRPQDRQFILSSKKLLLSDSGFYLCAWSQTLSGGSTDTQYFGPGTRLTVL.

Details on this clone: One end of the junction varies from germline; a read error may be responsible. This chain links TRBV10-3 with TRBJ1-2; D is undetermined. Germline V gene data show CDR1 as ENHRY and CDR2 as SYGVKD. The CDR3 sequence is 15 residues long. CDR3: CAFSESTAGNYGYTF. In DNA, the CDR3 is TGTGCCTTCAGTGAGTCTACGGCAGGCAACTATGGCTACACCTTC.

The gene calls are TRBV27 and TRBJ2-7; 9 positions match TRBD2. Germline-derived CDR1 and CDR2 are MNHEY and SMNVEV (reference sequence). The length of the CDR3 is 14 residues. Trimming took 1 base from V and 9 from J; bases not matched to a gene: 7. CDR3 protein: CASSLWPRRGGQYF. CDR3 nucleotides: TGTGCCAGCAGTTTATGGCCACGGCGGGGGGGGCAGTACTTC.

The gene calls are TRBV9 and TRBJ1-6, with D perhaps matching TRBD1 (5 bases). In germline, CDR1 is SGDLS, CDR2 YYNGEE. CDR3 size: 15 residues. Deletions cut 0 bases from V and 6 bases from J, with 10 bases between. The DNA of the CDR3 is TGTGCCAGCAGCGTAGCAGGGATTAGTAATTCACCCCTCCACTTT. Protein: CASSVAGISNSPLHF.

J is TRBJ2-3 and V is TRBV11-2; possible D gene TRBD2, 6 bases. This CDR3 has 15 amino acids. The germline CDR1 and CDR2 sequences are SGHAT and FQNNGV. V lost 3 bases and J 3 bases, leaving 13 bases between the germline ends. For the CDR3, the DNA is TGTGCCAGCAGCTTGGGTAGCGGACTAACAGATACGCAGTATTTT. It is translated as CASSLGSGLTDTQYF.

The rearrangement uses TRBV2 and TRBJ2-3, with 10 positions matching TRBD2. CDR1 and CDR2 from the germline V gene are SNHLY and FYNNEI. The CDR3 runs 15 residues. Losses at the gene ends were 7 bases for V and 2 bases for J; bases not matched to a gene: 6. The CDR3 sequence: CASNQRGGNTDTQYF. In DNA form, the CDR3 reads TGTGCCAGCAACCAGCGGGGGGGAAACACAGATACGCAGTATTTT.

The CDR3 sequence is CASSLSGQRYNSPLHF. In nucleotides, the CDR3 is TGCGCCAGCAGCTTGTCGGGACAGCGATATAATTCACCCCTCCACTTT. The chain carries TRBV5-1 and TRBJ1-6; TRBD1 matches 7 bases. This CDR3 comprises 16 residues. Germline CDR1 SGHRS, CDR2 YFSETQ. The V segment lost 1 base and the J segment 4 bases; nucleotides outside the gene matches: 5.

The CDR3 DNA sequence: TGTGCCAGCAGCCAAGCCCGAATGAACACTGAAGCTTTCTTT. Translated: CASSQARMNTEAFF. The rearrangement joins TRBV5-5 to TRBJ1-1; D not resolved. Trimming removed 4 bases from V and 0 bases from J, with 10 bases in between. Germline V gives CDR1 SGHKS, CDR2 YYEKEE (reference sequence). This CDR3 comprises 14 residues.